Shown below are 9 T cell receptor beta chains from a single sample sequenced in a study of neoadjuvant anti-PD-1 for oral cavity cancer. The method was immunoSEQ multiplex PCR; TCRdb's version includes in-frame clones alone and lacks a portion of them. Of 11,000 to 15,000 clones in the sample, about 70% were seen once. The sample here was PBMCs, taken before nivolumab (anti-PD-1) treatment. These receptors were collected from a person aged 40 to 85 with oral cavity squamous cell carcinoma.

The rearrangement joins TRBV6-5 to TRBJ1-1; D unclear. The CDR3 spans 13 residues. CDR1 is MNHEY, CDR2 SVGAGI, per germline. V was trimmed by 2 bases and J by 1 base, leaving 5 bases between them. The CDR3 DNA follows: TGTGCCAGCAGTTACGGTGGGAACACTGAAGCTTTCTTT. Translating it yields CASSYGGNTEAFF.

This rearrangement joins TRBV27 to TRBJ1-5; D not certain. Trimming stripped 3 bases from V and 9 bases from J, with 15 bases between. From germline, CDR1 is MNHEY and CDR2 SMNVEV (reference sequence). This CDR3 has 14 residues. This chain's CDR3 is CASSFSAGPGPQHF. DNA for the CDR3: TGTGCCAGCAGTTTTTCGGCAGGTCCAGGGCCCCAGCATTTT.

This clone was observed a few times. This chain joins TRBV19 and TRBJ1-2; no definite D call. The V gene lost 0 bases and the J gene lost 6 bases, with 8 bases spanning the gap. The CDR3 extends over 13 amino acids. Germline V lookup: CDR1 LNHDA, CDR2 SQIVND (reference sequence). The CDR3 DNA is TGTGCCAGTAGTATAGAGGCACATAATGGCTACACCTTC. Translation gives CASSIEAHNGYTF.

The CDR3 DNA reads TGTGCCCGAAAAGGTGCGGCCAACGAGCAGTACTTC. This sequence encodes CARKGAANEQYF. V usage is TRBV30 and J usage is TRBJ2-7, with no clear D. V lost 8 bases and J 5 bases, leaving 16 bases between the germline ends. Per germline, CDR1 GTSNPN and CDR2 SVGIG (reference sequence). The CDR3 length is 12 residues.

The chain links TRBV28 to TRBJ2-7; TRBD1 might be the D (6 bases). The CDR3 loop spans 16 amino acids. V was clipped by 0 bases and J by 5 bases, with 17 bases between them. Per germline, CDR1 MDHEN and CDR2 SYDVKM. CDR3 sequence reads: CASSLWQFLDSNEQYF. The CDR3 region has the DNA TGTGCCAGCAGTTTATGGCAATTTTTGGACAGCAACGAGCAGTACTTC.

This rearrangement joins TRBV9 to TRBJ2-7; D could derive from TRBD1 or TRBD2 (5 bases each). The CDR3 contains 14 residues. Germline CDR1 is SGDLS and CDR2 is YYNGEE. V was trimmed by 4 bases and J by 2 bases, leaving 13 bases between them. CDR3 DNA sequence: TGTGCCAGCAGCCCCGGGACGGCCACCTACGAGCAGTACTTC. Translating gives CASSPGTATYEQYF.

This chain links TRBV30 with TRBJ1-5; no firm D call. Trimming took off 0 bases at V and 4 bases at J, with 10 bases between the two ends. Germline V gene sequence: CDR1 GTSNPN, CDR2 SVGIG (reference sequence). The length of the CDR3 is 14 residues. The CDR3: CAWSVGALNQPQHF. The CDR3 bases are TGTGCCTGGAGTGTGGGAGCCCTAAATCAGCCCCAGCATTTT.

This clone was detected only a few times. V is TRBV6-5 and J is TRBJ1-1; D gene uncertain. CDR3 length: 16 residues. Germline-derived CDR1 and CDR2 are MNHEY and SVGAGI. V gave up 2 bases and J gave up 0 bases, with 13 bases separating them. This CDR3 is CASSYSRLGMNTEAFF. CDR3 coding DNA: TGTGCCAGCAGTTACAGTAGATTAGGGATGAACACTGAAGCTTTCTTT.

This chain joins TRBV7-3 and TRBJ1-2; D perhaps matches TRBD1 (5 bases). V shed 2 bases and J shed 8 bases, with 18 bases lying between them. Germline lookup yields CDR1 SGHTA and CDR2 FQGTGA. This CDR3 has 15 residues. The CDR3 is CASSLAGQGGEGYTF. The CDR3 DNA is TGTGCCAGCAGCTTAGCCGGCCAGGGAGGGGAGGGCTACACCTTC.